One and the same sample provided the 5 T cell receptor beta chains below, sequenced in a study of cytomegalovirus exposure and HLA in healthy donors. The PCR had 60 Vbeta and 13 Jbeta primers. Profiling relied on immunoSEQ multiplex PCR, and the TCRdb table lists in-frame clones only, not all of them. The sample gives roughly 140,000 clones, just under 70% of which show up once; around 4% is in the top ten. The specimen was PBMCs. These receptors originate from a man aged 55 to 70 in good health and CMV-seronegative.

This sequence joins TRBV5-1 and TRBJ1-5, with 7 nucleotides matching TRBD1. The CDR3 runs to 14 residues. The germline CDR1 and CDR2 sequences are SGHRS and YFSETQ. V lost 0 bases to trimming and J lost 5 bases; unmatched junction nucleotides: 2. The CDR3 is CASSLVQGDQPQHF. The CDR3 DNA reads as TGCGCCAGCAGCTTGGTTCAGGGGGATCAGCCCCAGCATTTT.

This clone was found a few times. The CDR3 is CASSLRTGSSYEQYF. The CDR3 DNA sequence: TGCGCCAGCAGCTTGAGGACAGGGTCTTCTTACGAGCAGTACTTC. This chain connects TRBV5-1 to TRBJ2-7, with TRBD1 matching 8 bases. The CDR3 is made up of 15 amino acids. Germline lookup yields CDR1 SGHRS and CDR2 YFSETQ. J lost 4 bases, V lost 1 base, and 7 bases had no gene match.

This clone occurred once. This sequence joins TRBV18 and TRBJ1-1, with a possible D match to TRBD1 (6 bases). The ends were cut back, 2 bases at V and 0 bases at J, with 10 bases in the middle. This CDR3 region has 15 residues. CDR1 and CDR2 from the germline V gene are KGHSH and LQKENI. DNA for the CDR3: TGTGCCAGCTCACCATTGGACAGCATGAACACTGAAGCTTTCTTT. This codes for CASSPLDSMNTEAFF.

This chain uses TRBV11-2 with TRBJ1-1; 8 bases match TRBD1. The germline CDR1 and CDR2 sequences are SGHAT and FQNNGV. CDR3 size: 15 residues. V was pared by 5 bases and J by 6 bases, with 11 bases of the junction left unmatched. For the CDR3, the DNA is TGTGCCAGCAGCCTCGTCAGGGGGCGCGGGTCTGAAGCTTTCTTT. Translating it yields CASSLVRGRGSEAFF.

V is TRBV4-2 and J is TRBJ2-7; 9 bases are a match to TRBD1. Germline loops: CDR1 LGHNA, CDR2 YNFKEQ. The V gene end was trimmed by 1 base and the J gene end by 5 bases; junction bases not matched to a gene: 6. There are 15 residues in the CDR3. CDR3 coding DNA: TGTGCCAGCAGCCAAGTCGGACAGGGGCAAGACGAGCAGTACTTC. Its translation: CASSQVGQGQDEQYF.